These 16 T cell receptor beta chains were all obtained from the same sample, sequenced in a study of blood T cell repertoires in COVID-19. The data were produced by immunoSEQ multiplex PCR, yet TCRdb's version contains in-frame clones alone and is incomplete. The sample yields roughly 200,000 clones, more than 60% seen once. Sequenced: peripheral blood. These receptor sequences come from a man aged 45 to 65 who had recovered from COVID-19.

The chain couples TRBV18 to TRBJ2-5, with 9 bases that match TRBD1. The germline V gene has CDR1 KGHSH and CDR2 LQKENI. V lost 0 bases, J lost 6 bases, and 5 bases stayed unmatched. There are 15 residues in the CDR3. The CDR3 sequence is CASSPPGQGTKTQYF. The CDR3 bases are TGTGCCAGCTCACCACCGGGACAGGGTACTAAGACCCAGTACTTC.

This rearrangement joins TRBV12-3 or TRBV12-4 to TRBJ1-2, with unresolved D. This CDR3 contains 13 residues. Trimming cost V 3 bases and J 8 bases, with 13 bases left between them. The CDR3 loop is CASSFIIPRGYTF. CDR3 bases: TGTGCCAGCAGTTTTATCATTCCCAGGGGCTACACCTTC.

The CDR3 region is CASSERDRVLLAYNEQFF. CDR3 nucleotide sequence: TGTGCCAGCAGTGAAAGAGACAGGGTCCTTTTGGCCTACAATGAGCAGTTCTTC. The chain employs TRBV6-1 and TRBJ2-1, with 7 bases fitting TRBD1. The CDR3 length is 18 residues. V dropped 2 bases and J dropped 2; count of bases not matched to a gene: 12. CDR1 MNHNS and CDR2 SASEGT come from the germline V gene.

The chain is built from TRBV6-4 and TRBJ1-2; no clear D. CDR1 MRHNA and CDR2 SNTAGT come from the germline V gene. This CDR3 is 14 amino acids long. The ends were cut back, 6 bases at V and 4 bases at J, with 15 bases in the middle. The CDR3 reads CASRRSEGSYGYTF. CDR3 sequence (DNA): TGTGCCAGCAGACGCTCGGAGGGCTCCTATGGCTACACCTTC.

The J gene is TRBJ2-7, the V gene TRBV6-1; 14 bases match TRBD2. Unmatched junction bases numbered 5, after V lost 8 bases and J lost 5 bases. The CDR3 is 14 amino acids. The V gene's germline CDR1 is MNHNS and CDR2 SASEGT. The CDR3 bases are TGTGCCAGCCGAGGACTAGCGGGAGGAAACGAGCAGTACTTC. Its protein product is CASRGLAGGNEQYF.

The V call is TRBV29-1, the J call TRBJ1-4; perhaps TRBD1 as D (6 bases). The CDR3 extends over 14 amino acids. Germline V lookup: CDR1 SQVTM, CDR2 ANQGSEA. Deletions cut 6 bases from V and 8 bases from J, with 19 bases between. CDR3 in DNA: TGCAGCGTCCGGCTTGGGGGCTCGGGGGAAAAACTGTTTTTT. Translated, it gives CSVRLGGSGEKLFF.

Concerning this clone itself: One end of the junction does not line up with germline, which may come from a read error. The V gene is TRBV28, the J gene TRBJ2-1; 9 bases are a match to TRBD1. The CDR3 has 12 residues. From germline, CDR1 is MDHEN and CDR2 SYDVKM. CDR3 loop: CASTKDSRDRVF. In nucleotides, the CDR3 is TGTGCCAGCACCAAAGACAGTCGGGACAGGGTCTTC.

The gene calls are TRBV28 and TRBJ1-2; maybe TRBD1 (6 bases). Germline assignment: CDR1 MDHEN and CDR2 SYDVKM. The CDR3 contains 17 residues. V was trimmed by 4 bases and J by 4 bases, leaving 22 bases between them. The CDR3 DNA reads TGTGCCAGCAGTTCCAAGGGGGGGGTTCTTTTCCCCTATGGCTACACCTTC. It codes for CASSSKGGVLFPYGYTF.

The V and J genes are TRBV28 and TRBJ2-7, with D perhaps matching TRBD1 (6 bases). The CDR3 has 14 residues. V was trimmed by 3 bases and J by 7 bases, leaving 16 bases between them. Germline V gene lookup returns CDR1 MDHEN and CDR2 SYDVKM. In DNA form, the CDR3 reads TGTGCCAGCAGTTTTTTGACAGGACAAAGTGAGCAGTACTTC. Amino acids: CASSFLTGQSEQYF.

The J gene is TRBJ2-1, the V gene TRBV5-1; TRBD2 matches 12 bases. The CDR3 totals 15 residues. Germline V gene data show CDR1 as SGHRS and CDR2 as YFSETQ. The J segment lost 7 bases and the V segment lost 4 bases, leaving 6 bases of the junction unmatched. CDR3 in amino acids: CASSRSTSGRNEQFF. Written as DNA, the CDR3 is TGCGCCAGCAGCCGGAGTACTAGCGGGAGGAATGAGCAGTTCTTC. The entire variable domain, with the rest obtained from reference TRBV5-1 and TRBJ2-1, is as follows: KAGVTQTPRYLIKTRGQQVTLSCSPISGHRSVSWYQQTPGQGLQFLFEYFSETQRNKGNFPGRFSGRQFSNSRSEMNVSTLELGDSALYLCASSRSTSGRNEQFFGPGTRLTVL.

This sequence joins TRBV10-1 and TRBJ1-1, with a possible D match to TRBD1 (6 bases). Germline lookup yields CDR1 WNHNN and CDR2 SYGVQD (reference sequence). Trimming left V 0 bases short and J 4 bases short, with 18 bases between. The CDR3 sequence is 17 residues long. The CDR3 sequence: CASSESIRGSKVTEAFF. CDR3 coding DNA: TGCGCCAGCAGTGAGTCGATCAGGGGAAGTAAAGTCACTGAAGCTTTCTTT.

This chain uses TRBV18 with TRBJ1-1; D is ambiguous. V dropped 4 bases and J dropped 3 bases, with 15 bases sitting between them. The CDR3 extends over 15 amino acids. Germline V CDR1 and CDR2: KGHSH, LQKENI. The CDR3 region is CASSRMGRSDTEAFF. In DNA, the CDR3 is TGTGCCAGCTCACGTATGGGGAGATCGGACACTGAAGCTTTCTTT.

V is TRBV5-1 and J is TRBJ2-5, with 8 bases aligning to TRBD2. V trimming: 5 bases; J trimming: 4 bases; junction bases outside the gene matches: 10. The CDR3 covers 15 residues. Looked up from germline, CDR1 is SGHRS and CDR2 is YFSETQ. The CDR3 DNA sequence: TGCGCCAGCAGGCAACCCGTAGCGGGACCAGAGACCCAGTACTTC. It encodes CASRQPVAGPETQYF.

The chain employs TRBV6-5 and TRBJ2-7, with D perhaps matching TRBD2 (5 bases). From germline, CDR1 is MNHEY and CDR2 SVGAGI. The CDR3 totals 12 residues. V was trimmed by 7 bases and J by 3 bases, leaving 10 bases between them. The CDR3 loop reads CASIPSSYEQYF. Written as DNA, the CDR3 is TGTGCCAGCATTCCTAGCAGCTACGAGCAGTACTTC.

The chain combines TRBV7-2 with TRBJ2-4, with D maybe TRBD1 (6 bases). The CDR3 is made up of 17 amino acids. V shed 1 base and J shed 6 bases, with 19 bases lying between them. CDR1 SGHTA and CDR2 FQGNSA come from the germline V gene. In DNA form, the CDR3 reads TGTGCCAGCAGCTTAGGGCCGCCTCAGGGGAGACTAAACATTCAGTACTTC. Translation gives CASSLGPPQGRLNIQYF.

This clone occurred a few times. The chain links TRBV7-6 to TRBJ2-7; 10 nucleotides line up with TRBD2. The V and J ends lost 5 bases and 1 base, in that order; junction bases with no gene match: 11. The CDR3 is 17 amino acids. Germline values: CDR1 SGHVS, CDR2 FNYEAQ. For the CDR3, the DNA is TGTGCCAGCAGCCCCCATGTCGCTAGCGGGAGTTCCTACGAGCAGTACTTC. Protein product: CASSPHVASGSSYEQYF.